These 10 T cell receptor beta chains share one sample of origin, sequenced in a study of cytomegalovirus exposure and HLA in healthy donors. The PCR ran on 60 Vbeta and 13 Jbeta primers. Assay used: immunoSEQ multiplex PCR; TCRdb lists only in-frame clones, some missing. Among about 110,000 clones listed, around 71% were seen once. Material: PBMCs. The source of these receptors is a boy between 10 and 17 years old in good health and CMV-seronegative.

The chain recombines TRBV7-8 with TRBJ2-1; 11 nucleotides match TRBD2. This CDR3 region has 15 residues. Germline values: CDR1 SGHVS, CDR2 FQNEAQ. The V gene end was trimmed by 1 base and the J gene end by 6 bases; junction bases not matched to a gene: 2. The CDR3 loop is CASSLVAGGPNEQFF. CDR3 DNA: TGTGCCAGCAGCTTAGTAGCGGGGGGGCCCAATGAGCAGTTCTTC.

This clone appeared a few times. The chain employs TRBV2 and TRBJ2-5; 9 nucleotides align to TRBD1. With V trimmed by 7 bases and J by 4 bases, 10 bases remained unmatched. Per germline, CDR1 SNHLY and CDR2 FYNNEI. There are 15 residues in the CDR3. CDR3 region: CASTWDRVEAETQYF. For the CDR3, the DNA is TGTGCCAGCACGTGGGACAGGGTTGAAGCAGAGACCCAGTACTTC. Complete variable domain (other parts from reference TRBV2 and TRBJ2-5): EPEVTQTPSHQVTQMGQEVILRCVPISNHLYFYWYRQILGQKVEFLVSFYNNEISEKSEIFDDQFSVERPDGSNFTLKIRSTKLEDSAMYFCASTWDRVEAETQYFGPGTRLLVL.

The genes are TRBV7-2 and TRBJ1-6; no firm D call. This CDR3 has 16 amino acids. Germline CDR1 and CDR2: SGHTA and FQGNSA. The germline V and J ends were trimmed by 0 bases and 7 bases, with 13 bases remaining between them. The CDR3 region is CASSLARAGPNSPLHF. The CDR3 DNA sequence: TGTGCCAGCAGCTTAGCGAGGGCAGGACCGAATTCACCCCTCCACTTT.

Turning to this clone: Germline is not matched at one junction end, which may reflect a read error. The same CDR3 can be traced to other DNA sequences in this sample. The V gene is TRBV30, the J gene TRBJ1-6, with unresolved D. The CDR3 is made up of 15 amino acids. The germline V gene has CDR1 GTSNPN and CDR2 SVGIG (reference sequence). CDR3 sequence: CAWSVPLYYNSPLHF. The CDR3 region has the DNA TGCGCCTGGAGTGTACCACTGTACTATAATTCACCCCTCCACTTT.

The CDR3 here is CASIEGPSRTQYF. CDR3 DNA sequence: TGTGCCAGCATCGAGGGTCCTTCGAGGACCCAGTACTTC. The chain combines TRBV28 with TRBJ2-5, with D perhaps matching TRBD2 (5 bases). Germline-derived CDR1 and CDR2 are MDHEN and SYDVKM. Trimming took 7 bases from V and 7 from J, leaving 16 bases between them. CDR3 length: 13 residues.

The gene calls are TRBV7-9 and TRBJ2-2; a weak D match, TRBD1 (5 bases). The CDR3 runs to 16 residues. Trimming removed 4 bases from V and 6 bases from J, with 18 bases in between. CDR1 SEHNR and CDR2 FQNEAQ come from the germline V gene (reference sequence). As DNA, the CDR3 is TGTGCCAGCAGCTCCCACGTGCAGGGATTGGCCGGGGAGCTGTTTTTT. Protein sequence: CASSSHVQGLAGELFF.

CDR3 nucleotides: TGTGCCAGCCAGACAGGGGACTCCTACGAGCAGTACTTC. The encoded protein is CASQTGDSYEQYF. The V call is TRBV2, the J call TRBJ2-7; TRBD1 aligns across 8 bases. The junction had 3 bases not matched to a gene; V was cut back by 8 bases and J by 0 bases. The CDR3 totals 13 residues. Germline CDR1 is SNHLY and CDR2 is FYNNEI.

The rearrangement joins TRBV23-1 to TRBJ2-7, with 11 bases matching TRBD2. TRBV23-1 is placed among ORFs of uncertain function. The CDR3 spans 15 residues. Germline trimming cut 11 bases from V and 2 bases from J; bases unmatched to any gene: 11. CDR3 bases: TGCGCCGATCGACTAGCGGGGTACCACACCTACGAGCAGTACTTC. This encodes CADRLAGYHTYEQYF.

The V call is TRBV5-6, the J call TRBJ2-1; a possible D gene is TRBD2 (5 bases). Germline loops: CDR1 SGHDT, CDR2 YYEEEE. The CDR3 loop spans 13 amino acids. V dropped 3 bases and J dropped 10 bases, with 14 bases sitting between them. The CDR3 loop is CASSSVSGEEQFF. Here the CDR3 DNA reads TGTGCCAGCAGCTCCGTTAGTGGGGAGGAGCAGTTCTTC. Supplemented by reference TRBV5-6 and TRBJ2-1, the full variable domain reads DAGVTQSPTHLIKTRGQQVTLRCSPKSGHDTVSWYQQALGQGPQFIFQYYEEEERQRGNFPDRFSGHQFPNYSSELNVNALLLGDSALYLCASSSVSGEEQFFGPGTRLTVL.

The chain employs TRBV5-1 and TRBJ2-6; 7 bases fit TRBD1. Germline V gene lookup returns CDR1 SGHRS and CDR2 YFSETQ. The CDR3 extends over 18 amino acids. V lost 3 bases to trimming and J lost 3 bases; unmatched junction nucleotides: 12. The CDR3 DNA follows: TGCGCCAGCAGCTCGGGACAGAACCTTGGGAGTGGGGCCAACGTCCTGACTTTC. It is translated as CASSSGQNLGSGANVLTF. The full variable domain, its missing parts supplied by reference TRBV5-1 and TRBJ2-6, is KAGVTQTPRYLIKTRGQQVTLSCSPISGHRSVSWYQQTPGQGLQFLFEYFSETQRNKGNFPGRFSGRQFSNSRSEMNVSTLELGDSALYLCASSSGQNLGSGANVLTFGAGSRLTVL.